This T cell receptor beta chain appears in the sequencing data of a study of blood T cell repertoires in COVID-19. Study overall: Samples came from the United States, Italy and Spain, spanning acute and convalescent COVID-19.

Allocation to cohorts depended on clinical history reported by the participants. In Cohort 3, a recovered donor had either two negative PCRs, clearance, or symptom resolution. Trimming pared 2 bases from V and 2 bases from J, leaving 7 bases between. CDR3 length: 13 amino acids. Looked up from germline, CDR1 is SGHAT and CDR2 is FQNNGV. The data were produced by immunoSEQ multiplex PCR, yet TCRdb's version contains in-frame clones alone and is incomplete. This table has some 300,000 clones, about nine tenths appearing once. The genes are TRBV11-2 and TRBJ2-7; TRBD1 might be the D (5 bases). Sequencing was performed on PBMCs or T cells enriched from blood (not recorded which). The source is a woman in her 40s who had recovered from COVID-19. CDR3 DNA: TGTGCCAGCAGCTTAACAGGACCCTACGAGCAGTACTTC. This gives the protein CASSLTGPYEQYF. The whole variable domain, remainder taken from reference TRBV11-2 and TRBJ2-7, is EAGVAQSPRYKIIEKRQSVAFWCNPISGHATLYWYQQILGQGPKLLIQFQNNGVVDDSQLPKDRFSAERLKGVDSTLKIQPAKLEDSAVYLCASSLTGPYEQYFGPGTRLTVT.